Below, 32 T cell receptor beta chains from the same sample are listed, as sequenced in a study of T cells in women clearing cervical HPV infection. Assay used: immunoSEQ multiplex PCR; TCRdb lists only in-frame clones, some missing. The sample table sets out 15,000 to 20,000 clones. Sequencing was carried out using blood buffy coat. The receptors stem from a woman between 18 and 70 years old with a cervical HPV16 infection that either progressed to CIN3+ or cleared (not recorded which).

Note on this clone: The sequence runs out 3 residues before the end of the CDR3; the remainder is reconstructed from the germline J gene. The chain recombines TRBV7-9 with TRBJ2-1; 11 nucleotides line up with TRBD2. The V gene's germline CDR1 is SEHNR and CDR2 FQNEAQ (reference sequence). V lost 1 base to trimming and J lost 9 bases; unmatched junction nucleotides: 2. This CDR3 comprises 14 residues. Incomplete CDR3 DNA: TGTGCCAGCAGCTTAGTGGGGACTAGCGGTGAG. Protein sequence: CASSLVGTSGE. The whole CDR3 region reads CASSLVGTSGEQFF.

The covered CDR3 bases are TGCAGTGCTAGTCTCGGGGTCCCTGGGAATGAG. Its protein product is CSASLGVPGNE. The whole CDR3 reads CSASLGVPGNEQFF. This chain links TRBV20-1 with TRBJ2-1; D perhaps matches TRBD2 (5 bases). Read data end 3 residues before the CDR3 end; the end is taken from the germline J gene. V was pared by 3 bases and J by 7 bases, with 16 bases between. This CDR3 comprises 14 residues. Germline V gene data show CDR1 as DFQATT and CDR2 as SNEGSKA (reference sequence).

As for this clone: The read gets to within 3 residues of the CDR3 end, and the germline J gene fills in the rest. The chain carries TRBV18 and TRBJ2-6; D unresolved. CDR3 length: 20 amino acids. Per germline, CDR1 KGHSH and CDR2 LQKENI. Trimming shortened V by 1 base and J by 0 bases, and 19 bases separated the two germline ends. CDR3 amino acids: CASSPLRASLTLSGANVLTF. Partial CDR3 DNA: TGTGCCAGCTCACCACTGAGAGCATCCCTAACCCTCTCTGGGGCCAACGTC.

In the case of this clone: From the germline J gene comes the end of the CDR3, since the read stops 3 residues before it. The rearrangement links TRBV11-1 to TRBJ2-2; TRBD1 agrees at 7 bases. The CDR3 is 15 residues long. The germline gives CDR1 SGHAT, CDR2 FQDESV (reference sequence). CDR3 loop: CASSKRTGVDEKLFF. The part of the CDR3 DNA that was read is TGTGCCAGCTCGAAAAGGACAGGAGTAGACGAAAAG. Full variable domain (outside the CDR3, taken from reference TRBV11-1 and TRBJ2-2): EAEVAQSPRYKITEKSQAVAFWCDPISGHATLYWYRQILGQGPELLVQFQDESVVDDSQLPKDRFSAERLKGVDSTLKIQPAELGDSAMYLCASSKRTGVDEKLFFGEGSRLTVL.

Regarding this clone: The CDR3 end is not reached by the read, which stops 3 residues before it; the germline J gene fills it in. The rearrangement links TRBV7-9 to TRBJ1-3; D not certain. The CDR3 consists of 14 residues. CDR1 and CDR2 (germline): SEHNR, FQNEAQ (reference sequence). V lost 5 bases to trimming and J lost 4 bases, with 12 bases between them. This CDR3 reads CASSLGETGNTIYF. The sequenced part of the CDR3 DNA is TGTGCCAGCAGCCTCGGGGAGACAGGAAACACC. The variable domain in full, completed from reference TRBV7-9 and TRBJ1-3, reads DTGVSQNPRHKITKRGQNVTFRCDPISEHNRLYWYRQTLGQGPEFLTYFQNEAQLEKSRLLSDRFSAERPKGSFSTLEIQRTEQGDSAMYLCASSLGETGNTIYFGEGSWLTVV.

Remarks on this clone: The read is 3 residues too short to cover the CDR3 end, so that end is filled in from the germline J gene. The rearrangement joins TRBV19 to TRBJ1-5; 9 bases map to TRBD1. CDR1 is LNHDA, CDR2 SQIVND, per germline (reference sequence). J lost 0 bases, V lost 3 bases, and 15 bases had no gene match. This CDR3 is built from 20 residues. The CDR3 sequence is CASSMRVGTGSLDSNQPQHF. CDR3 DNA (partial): TGTGCCAGTAGTATGAGGGTGGGGACAGGGAGTCTCGATAGCAATCAGCCC.

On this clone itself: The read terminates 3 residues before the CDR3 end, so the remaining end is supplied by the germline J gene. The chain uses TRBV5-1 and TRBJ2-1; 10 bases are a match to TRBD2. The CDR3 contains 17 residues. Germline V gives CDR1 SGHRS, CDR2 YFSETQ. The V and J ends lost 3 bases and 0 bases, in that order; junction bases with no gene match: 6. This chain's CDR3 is CASSSVAGGVSYNEQFF. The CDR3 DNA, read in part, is TGCGCCAGCAGCTCGGTAGCGGGGGGAGTCTCCTACAATGAG. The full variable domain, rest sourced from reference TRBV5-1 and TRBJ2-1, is KAGVTQTPRYLIKTRGQQVTLSCSPISGHRSVSWYQQTPGQGLQFLFEYFSETQRNKGNFPGRFSGRQFSNSRSEMNVSTLELGDSALYLCASSSVAGGVSYNEQFFGPGTRLTVL.

The sequenced part of the CDR3 DNA is TGCGCCAGCAGCCGACAAAGCGGGCAGGAAGAGACG. Protein sequence: CASSRQSGQEET. The entire CDR3 protein is CASSRQSGQEETQYF. The chain is built from TRBV5-1 and TRBJ2-3; the D gene is possibly TRBD2 (6 bases). The read comes to an end 3 residues before the CDR3 does, leaving the germline J gene to fill in the end. CDR1 is SGHRS, CDR2 YFSETQ, per germline. This CDR3 contains 15 residues. The full variable domain, its missing parts supplied by reference TRBV5-1 and TRBJ2-3, is KAGVTQTPRYLIKTRGQQVTLSCSPISGHRSVSWYQQTPGQGLQFLFEYFSETQRNKGNFPGRFSGRQFSNSRSEMNVSTLELGDSALYLCASSRQSGQEETQYFGPGTRLTVL.

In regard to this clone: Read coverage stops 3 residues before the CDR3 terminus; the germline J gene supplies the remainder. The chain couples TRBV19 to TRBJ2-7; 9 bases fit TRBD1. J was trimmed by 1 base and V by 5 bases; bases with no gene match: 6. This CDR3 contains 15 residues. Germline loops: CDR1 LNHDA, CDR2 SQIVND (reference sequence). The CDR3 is CASSLPGQGSYEQYF. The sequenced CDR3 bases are TGTGCCAGTAGTTTACCGGGACAGGGATCCTACGAG.

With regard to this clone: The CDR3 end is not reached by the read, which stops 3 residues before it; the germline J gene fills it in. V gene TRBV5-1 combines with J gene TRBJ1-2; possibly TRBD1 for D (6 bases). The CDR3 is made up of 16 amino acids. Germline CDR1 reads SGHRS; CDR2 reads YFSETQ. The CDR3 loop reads CASRPRGGPSTDTYTF. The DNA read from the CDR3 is TGCGCCAGCAGACCACGCGGGGGGCCCAGCACAGATACC.

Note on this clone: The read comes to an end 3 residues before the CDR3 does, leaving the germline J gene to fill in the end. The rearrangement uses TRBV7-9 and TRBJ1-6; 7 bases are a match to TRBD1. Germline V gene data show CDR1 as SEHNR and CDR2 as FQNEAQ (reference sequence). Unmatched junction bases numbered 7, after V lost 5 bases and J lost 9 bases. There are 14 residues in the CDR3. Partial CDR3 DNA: TGTGCCAGCAGCGACGACAGGGAACTTTCACCC. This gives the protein CASSDDRELSP. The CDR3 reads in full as CASSDDRELSPLHF.

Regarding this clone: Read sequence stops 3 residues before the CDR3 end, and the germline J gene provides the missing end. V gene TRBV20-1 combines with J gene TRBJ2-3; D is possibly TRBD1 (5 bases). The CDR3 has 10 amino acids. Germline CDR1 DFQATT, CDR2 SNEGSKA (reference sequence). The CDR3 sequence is CSQQVGTQYF. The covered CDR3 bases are TGCAGTCAACAGGTTGGAACG.

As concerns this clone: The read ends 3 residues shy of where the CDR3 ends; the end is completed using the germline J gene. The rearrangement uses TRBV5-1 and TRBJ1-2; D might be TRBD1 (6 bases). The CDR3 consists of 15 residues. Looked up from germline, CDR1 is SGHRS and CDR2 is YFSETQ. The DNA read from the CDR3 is TGCGCCAGCAGCTTAGCGGGGGGGCAATCCTACGAC. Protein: CASSLAGGQSYD. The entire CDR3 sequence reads CASSLAGGQSYDYTF.

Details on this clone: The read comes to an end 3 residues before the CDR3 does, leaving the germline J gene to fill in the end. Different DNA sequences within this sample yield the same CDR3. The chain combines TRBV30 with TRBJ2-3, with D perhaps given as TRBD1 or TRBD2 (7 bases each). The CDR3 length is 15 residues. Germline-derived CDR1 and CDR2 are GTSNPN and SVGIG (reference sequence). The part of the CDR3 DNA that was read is TGTGCCTGGAGTGGCCCCCGAACAGGGGAGGGGACG. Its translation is CAWSGPRTGEGT. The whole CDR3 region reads CAWSGPRTGEGTQYF. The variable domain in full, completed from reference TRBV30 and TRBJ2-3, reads SQTIHQWPATLVQPVGSPLSLECTVEGTSNPNLYWYRQAAGRGLQLLFYSVGIGQISSEVPQNLSASRPQDRQFILSSKKLLLSDSGFYLCAWSGPRTGEGTQYFGPGTRLTVL.

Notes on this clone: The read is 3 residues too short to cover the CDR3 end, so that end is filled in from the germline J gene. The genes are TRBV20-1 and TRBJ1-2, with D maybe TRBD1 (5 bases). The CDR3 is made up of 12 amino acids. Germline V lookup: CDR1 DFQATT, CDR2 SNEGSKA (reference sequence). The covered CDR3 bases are TGCAGTGCTCCCGCCTTAAGGGGAGAC. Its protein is CSAPALRGD. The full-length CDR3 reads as CSAPALRGDYTF.

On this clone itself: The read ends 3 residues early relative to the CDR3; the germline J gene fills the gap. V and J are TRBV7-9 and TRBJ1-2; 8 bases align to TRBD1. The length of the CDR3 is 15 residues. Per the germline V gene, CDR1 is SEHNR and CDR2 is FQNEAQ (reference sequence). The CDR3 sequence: CASSPRTGWGNDYTF. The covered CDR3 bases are TGTGCCAGCAGCCCGCGGACAGGGTGGGGCAATGAC.

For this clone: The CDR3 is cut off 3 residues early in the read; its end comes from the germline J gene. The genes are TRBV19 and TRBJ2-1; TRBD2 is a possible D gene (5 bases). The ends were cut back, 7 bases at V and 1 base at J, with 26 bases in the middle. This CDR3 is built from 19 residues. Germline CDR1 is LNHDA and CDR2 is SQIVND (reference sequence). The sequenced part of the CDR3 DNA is TGTGCCAGTACCGACTCCCTAGGACCCGGCGGGTTGTCCTACAATGAG. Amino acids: CASTDSLGPGGLSYNE. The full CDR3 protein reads CASTDSLGPGGLSYNEQFF.

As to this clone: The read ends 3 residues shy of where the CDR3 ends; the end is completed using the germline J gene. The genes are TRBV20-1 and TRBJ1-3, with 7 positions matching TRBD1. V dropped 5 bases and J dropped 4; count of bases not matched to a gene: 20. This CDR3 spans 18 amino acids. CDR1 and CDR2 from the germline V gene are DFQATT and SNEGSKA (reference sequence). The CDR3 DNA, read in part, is TGCAGTGCTTCCGCTACCCCTGGACAGGCCCCGGGGGGAAACACC. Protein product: CSASATPGQAPGGNT. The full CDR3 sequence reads CSASATPGQAPGGNTIYF.

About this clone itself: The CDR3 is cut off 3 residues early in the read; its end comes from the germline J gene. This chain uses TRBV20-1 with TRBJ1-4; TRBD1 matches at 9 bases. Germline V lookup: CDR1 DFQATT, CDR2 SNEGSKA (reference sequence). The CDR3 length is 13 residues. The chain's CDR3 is CSARDRGFSALFF. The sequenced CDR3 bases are TGCAGTGCTAGGGACAGGGGATTTTCGGCA.

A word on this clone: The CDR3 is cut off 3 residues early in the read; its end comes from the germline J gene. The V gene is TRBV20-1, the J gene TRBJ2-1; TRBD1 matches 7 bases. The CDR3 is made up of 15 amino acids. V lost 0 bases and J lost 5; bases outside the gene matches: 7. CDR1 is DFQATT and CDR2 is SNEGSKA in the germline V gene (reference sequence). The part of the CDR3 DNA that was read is TGCAGTGCTAGAGATGGACAGGTCGGAGACAATGAG. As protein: CSARDGQVGDNE. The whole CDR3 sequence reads CSARDGQVGDNEQFF.

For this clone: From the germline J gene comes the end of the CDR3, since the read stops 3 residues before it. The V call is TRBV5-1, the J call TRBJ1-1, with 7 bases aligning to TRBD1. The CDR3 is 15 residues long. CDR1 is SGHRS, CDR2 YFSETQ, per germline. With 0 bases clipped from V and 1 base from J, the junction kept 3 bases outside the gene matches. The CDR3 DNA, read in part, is TGCGCCAGCAGCTTGGCGGCAGGGGGGAACACTGAA. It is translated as CASSLAAGGNTE. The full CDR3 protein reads CASSLAAGGNTEAFF.

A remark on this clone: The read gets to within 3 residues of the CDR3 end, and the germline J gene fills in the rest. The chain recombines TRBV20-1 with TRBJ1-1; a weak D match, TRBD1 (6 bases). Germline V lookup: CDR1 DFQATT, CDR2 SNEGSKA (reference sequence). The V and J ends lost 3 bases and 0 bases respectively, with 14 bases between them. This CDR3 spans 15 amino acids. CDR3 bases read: TGCAGTGCTAGCCCAGGGGTAGATTTGAACACTGAA. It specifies CSASPGVDLNTE. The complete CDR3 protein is CSASPGVDLNTEAFF.

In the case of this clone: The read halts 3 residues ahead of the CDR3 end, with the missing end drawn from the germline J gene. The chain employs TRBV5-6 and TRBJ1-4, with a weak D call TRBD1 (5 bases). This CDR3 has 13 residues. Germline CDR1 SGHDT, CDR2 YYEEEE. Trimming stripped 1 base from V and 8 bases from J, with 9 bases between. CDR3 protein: CASSLQGWEKLFF. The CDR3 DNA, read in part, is TGTGCCAGCAGCTTGCAGGGTTGGGAAAAA.

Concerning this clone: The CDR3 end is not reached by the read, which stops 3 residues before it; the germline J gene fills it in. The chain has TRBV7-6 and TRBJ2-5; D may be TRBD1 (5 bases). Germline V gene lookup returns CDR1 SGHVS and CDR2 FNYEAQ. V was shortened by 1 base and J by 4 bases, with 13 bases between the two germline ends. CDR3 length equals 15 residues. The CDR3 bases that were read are TGTGCCAGCAGCTTAGGTATCGGAAGGGGAGAGACC. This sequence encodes CASSLGIGRGET. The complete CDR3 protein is CASSLGIGRGETQYF.

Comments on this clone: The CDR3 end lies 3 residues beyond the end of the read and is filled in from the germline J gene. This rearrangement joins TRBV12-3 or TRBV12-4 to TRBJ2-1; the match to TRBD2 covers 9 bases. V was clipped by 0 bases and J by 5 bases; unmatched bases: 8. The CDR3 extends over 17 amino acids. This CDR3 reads CASSLARTGLANNEQFF. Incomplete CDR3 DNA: TGTGCCAGCAGTTTAGCGCGGACGGGACTAGCAAACAATGAG.

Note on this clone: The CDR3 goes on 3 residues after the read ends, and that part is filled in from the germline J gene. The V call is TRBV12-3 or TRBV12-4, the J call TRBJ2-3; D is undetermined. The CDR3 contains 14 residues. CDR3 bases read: TGTGCCAGCAGTCCAGCGTATAGCAATCAGCCG. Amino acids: CASSPAYSNQP. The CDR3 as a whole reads CASSPAYSNQPQYF.

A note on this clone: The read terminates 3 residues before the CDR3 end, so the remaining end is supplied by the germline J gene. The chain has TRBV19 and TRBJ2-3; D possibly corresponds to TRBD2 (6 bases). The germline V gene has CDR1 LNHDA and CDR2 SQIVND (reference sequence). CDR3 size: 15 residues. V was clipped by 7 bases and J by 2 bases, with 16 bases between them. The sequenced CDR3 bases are TGTGCCAGTACCGTCGGGACTCACCTCACAGATACG. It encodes CASTVGTHLTDT. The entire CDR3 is CASTVGTHLTDTQYF.

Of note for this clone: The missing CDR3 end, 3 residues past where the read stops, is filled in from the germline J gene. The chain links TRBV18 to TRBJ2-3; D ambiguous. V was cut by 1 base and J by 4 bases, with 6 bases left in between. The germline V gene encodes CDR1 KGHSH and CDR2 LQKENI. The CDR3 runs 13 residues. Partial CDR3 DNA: TGTGCCAGCTCACCACGAGTAGCAGATACG. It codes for CASSPRVADT. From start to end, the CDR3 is CASSPRVADTQYF.

Partial CDR3 DNA: TGTGCCAGCAGTGGGGTCGGGACAGGGGCCCAAGAGACC. It is translated as CASSGVGTGAQET. The CDR3 reads in full as CASSGVGTGAQETQYF. V usage is TRBV28 and J usage is TRBJ2-5, with 10 bases fitting TRBD1. The sequence runs out 3 residues before the end of the CDR3; the remainder is reconstructed from the germline J gene. Germline V CDR1 and CDR2: MDHEN, SYDVKM. V gave up 5 bases and J gave up 1 base; unmatched junction bases: 7. The CDR3 has 16 residues.

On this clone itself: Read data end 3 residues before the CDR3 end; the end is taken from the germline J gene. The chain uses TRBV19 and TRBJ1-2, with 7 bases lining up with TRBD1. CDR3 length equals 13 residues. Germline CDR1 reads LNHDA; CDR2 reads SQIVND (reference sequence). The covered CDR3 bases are TGTGCCGGCACGACTAAGGACAGGCTGTAC. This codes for CAGTTKDRLY. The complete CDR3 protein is CAGTTKDRLYYTF.

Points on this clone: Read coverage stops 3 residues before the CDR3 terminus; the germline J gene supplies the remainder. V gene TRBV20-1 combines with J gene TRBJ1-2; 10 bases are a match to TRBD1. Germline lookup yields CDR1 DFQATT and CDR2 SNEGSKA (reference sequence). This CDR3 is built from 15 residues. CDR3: CSAQRGMTGGYDYTF. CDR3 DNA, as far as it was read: TGCAGTGCACAGAGGGGTATGACAGGGGGCTACGAC.

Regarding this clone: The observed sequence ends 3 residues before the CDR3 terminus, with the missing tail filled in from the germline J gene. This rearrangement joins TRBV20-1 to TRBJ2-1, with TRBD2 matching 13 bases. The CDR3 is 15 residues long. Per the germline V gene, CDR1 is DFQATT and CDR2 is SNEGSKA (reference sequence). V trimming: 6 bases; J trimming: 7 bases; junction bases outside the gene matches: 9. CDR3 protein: CSAEQPGLAGNEQFF. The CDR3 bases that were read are TGCAGTGCGGAACAACCGGGACTAGCGGGAAATGAG.